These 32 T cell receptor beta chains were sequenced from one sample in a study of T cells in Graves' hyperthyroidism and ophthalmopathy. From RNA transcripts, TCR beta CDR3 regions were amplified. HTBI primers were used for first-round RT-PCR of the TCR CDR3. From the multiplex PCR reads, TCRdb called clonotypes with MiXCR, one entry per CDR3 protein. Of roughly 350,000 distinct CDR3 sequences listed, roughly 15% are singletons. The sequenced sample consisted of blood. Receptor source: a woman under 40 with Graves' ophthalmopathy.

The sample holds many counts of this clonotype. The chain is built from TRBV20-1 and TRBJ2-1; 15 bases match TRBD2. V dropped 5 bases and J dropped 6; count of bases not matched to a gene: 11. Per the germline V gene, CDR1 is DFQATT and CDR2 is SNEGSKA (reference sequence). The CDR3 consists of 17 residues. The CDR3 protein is CSARTSGGANYVNEQFF. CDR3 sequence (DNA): TGCAGTGCTCGGACTAGCGGGGGGGCAAACTACGTCAATGAGCAGTTCTTC.

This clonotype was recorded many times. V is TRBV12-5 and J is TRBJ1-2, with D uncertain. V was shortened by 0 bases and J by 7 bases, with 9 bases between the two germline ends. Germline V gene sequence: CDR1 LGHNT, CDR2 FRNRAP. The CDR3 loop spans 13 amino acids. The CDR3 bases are TGTGCTAGTGGTTTGGTACGTGGACTTGGCTACACCTTC. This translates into CASGLVRGLGYTF.

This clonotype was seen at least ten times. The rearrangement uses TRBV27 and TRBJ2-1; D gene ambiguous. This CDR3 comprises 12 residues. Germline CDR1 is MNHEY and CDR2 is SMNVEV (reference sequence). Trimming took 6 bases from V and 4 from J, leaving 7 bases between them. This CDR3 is CASRPTYNEQFF. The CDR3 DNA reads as TGTGCCAGCAGGCCGACATACAATGAGCAGTTCTTC.

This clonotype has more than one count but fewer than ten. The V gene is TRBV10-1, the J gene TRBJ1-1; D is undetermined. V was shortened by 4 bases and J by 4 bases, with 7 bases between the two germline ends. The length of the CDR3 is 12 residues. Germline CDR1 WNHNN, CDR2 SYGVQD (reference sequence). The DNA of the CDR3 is TGCGCCAGCAGTGGCACCTCCACTGAAGCTTTCTTT. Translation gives CASSGTSTEAFF.

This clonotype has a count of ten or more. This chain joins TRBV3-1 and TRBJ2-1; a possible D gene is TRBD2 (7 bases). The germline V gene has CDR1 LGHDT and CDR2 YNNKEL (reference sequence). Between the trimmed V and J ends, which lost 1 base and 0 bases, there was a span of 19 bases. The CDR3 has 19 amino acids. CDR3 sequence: CASSQGLRGPRSSYNEQFF. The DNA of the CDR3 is TGTGCCAGCAGCCAAGGTCTGCGGGGGCCGAGGAGCTCCTACAATGAGCAGTTCTTC.

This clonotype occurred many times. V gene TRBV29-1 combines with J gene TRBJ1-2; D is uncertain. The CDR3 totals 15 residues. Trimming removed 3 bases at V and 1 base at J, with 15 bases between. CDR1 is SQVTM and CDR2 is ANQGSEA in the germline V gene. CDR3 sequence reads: CSVDEAPEGNYGYTF. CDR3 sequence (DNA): TGCAGCGTTGACGAGGCCCCGGAGGGTAACTATGGCTACACCTTC.

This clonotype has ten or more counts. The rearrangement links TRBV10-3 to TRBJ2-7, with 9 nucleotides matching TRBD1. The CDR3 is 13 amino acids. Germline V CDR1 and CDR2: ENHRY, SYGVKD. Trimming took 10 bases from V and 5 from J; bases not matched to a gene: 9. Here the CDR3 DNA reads TGTGCCACCTTAGAAACAGGGGGCAACGAGCAGTACTTC. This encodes CATLETGGNEQYF.

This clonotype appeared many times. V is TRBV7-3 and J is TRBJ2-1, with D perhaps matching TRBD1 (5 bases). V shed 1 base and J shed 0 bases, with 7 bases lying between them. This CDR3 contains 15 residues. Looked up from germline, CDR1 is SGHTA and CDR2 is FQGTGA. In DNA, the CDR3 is TGTGCCAGCAGCTTAAGGGGCGCCTCCTACAATGAGCAGTTCTTC. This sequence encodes CASSLRGASYNEQFF.

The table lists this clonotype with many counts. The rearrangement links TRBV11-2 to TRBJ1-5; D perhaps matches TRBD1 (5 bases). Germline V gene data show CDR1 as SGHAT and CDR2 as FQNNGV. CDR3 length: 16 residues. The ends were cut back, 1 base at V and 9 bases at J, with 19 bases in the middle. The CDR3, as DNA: TGTGCCAGCAGCTTAGGGACCGGGACTCCGGGACTGCCCCAGCATTTT. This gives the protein CASSLGTGTPGLPQHF.

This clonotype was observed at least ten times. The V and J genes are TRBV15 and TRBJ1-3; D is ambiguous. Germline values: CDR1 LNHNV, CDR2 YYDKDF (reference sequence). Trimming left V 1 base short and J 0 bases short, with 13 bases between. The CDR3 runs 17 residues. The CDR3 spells CATSRARGSLSGNTIYF. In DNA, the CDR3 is TGTGCCACCAGCAGAGCTCGGGGTTCGCTCTCTGGAAACACCATATATTTT.

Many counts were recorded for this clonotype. The CDR3, as DNA: TGTGCCACCAGTGATTCCCGTTACAGGGGAGGAGGTCAGCCCCAGCATTTT. Translating gives CATSDSRYRGGGQPQHF. The chain employs TRBV24-1 and TRBJ1-5, with 7 nucleotides matching TRBD1. After removal of 2 bases from V and 6 bases from J, the junction contained 12 bases not matched to a gene. CDR1 is KGHDR, CDR2 SFDVKD, per germline. This CDR3 region has 17 residues.

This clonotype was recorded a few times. CDR3: CSAKMGVRETQYF. CDR3 sequence (DNA): TGCAGTGCCAAAATGGGAGTCAGAGAGACCCAGTACTTC. The chain combines TRBV20-1 with TRBJ2-5; the D gene is possibly TRBD2 (5 bases). Germline V gene data show CDR1 as DFQATT and CDR2 as SNEGSKA (reference sequence). V was cut by 6 bases and J by 4 bases, with 15 bases left in between. The CDR3 is made up of 13 amino acids.

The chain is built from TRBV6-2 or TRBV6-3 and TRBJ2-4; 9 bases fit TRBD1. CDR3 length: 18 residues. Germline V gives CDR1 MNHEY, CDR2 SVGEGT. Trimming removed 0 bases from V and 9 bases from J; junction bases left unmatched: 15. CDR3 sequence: CASSYSTLGTGRASIQYF. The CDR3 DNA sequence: TGTGCCAGCAGTTACTCGACGTTGGGGACAGGGAGGGCCAGCATTCAGTACTTC.

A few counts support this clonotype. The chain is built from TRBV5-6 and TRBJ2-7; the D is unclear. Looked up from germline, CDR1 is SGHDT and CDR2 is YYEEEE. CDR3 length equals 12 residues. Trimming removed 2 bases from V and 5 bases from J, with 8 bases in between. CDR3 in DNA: TGTGCCAGCAGCTTAAGCCATGACGAGCAGTACTTC. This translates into CASSLSHDEQYF.

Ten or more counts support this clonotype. This CDR3 reads CASTWEAGQGPINYGYTF. CDR3 coding DNA: TGTGCCAGCACCTGGGAAGCGGGACAGGGCCCAATTAACTATGGCTACACCTTC. The chain is built from TRBV28 and TRBJ1-2; 9 nucleotides match TRBD1. Trimming removed 7 bases from V and 1 base from J; junction bases left unmatched: 16. CDR3 length: 18 amino acids. The germline V gene has CDR1 MDHEN and CDR2 SYDVKM.

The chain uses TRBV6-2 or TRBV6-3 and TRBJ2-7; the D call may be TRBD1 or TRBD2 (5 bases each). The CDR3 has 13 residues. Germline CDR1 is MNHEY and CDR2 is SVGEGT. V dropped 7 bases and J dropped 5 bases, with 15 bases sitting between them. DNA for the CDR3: TGTGCCAGCAAAAGGGACGACCCTGACGAGCAGTACTTC. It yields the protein CASKRDDPDEQYF.

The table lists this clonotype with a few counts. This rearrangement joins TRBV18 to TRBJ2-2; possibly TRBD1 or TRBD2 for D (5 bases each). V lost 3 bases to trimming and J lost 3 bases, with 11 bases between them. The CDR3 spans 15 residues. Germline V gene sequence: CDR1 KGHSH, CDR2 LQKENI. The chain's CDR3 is CASSPRLGDTGELFF. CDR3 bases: TGTGCCAGCTCACCCAGATTGGGGGACACCGGGGAGCTGTTTTTT. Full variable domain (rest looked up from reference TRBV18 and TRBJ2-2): NAGVMQNPRHLVRRRGQEARLRCSPMKGHSHVYWYRQLPEEGLKFMVYLQKENIIDESGMPKERFSAEFPKEGPSILRIQQVVRGDSAAYFCASSPRLGDTGELFFGEGSRLTVL.

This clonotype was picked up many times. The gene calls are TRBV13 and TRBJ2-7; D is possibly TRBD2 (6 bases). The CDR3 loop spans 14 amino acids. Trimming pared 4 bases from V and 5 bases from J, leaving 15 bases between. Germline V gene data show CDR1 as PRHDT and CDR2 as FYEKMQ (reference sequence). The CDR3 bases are TGTGCCAGCAGCTCGCGGACTACCGTAGACGAGCAGTACTTC. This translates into CASSSRTTVDEQYF.

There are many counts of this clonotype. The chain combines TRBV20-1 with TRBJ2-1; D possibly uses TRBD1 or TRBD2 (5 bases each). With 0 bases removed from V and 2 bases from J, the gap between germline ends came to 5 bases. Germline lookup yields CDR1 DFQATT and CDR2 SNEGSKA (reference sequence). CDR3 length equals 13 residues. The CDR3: CSAREGAYNEQFF. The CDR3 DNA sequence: TGCAGTGCTAGAGAGGGGGCCTACAATGAGCAGTTCTTC.

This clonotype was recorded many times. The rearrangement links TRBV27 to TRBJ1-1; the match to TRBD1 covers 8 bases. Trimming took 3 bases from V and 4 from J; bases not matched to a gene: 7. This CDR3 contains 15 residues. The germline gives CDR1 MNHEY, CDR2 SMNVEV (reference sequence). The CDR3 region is CASSFQGQGTTEAFF. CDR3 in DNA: TGTGCCAGCAGTTTCCAAGGACAGGGTACCACTGAAGCTTTCTTT.

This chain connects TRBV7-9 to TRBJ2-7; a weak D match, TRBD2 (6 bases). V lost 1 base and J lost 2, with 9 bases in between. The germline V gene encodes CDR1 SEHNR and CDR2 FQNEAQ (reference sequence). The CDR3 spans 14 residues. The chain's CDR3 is CASSLGGVTYEQYF. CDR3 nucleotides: TGTGCCAGCAGCTTAGGGGGGGTAACCTACGAGCAGTACTTC.

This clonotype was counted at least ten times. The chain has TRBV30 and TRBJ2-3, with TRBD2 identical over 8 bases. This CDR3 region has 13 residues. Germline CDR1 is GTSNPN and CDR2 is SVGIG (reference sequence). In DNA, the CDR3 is TGTGCTATTTGGACTAGCCCCACAGATACGCAGTATTTT. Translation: CAIWTSPTDTQYF.

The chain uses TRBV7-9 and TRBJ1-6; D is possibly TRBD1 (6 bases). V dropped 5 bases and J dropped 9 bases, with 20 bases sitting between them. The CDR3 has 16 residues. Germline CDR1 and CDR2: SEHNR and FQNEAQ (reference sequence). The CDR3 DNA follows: TGTGCCAGCAGCCGTGGGATGGGGGGGGCCGGTTCACCCCTCCACTTT. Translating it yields CASSRGMGGAGSPLHF. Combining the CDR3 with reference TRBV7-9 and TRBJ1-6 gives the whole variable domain DTGVSQNPRHKITKRGQNVTFRCDPISEHNRLYWYRQTLGQGPEFLTYFQNEAQLEKSRLLSDRFSAERPKGSFSTLEIQRTEQGDSAMYLCASSRGMGGAGSPLHFGNGTRLTVT.

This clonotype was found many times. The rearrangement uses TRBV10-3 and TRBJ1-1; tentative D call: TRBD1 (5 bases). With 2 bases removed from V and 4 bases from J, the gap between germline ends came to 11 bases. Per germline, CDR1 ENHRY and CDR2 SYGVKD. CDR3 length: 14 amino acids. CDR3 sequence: CAISEKMGGTEAFF. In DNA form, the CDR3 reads TGTGCCATCAGTGAGAAAATGGGGGGCACTGAAGCTTTCTTT.

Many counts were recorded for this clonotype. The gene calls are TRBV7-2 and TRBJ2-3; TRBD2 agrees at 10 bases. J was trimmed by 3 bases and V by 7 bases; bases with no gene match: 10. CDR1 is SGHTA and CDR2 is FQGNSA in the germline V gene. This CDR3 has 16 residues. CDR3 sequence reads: CASTHPAGGRTDTQYF. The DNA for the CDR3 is TGTGCCAGCACACACCCAGCGGGGGGGCGGACAGATACGCAGTATTTT.

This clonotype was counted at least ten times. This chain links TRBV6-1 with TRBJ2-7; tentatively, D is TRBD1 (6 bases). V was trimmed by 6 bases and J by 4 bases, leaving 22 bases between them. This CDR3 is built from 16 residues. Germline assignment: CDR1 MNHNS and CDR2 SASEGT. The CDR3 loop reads CASREAPGQNVYEQYF. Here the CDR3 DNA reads TGTGCCAGCAGGGAGGCACCCGGACAGAACGTTTACGAGCAGTACTTC.

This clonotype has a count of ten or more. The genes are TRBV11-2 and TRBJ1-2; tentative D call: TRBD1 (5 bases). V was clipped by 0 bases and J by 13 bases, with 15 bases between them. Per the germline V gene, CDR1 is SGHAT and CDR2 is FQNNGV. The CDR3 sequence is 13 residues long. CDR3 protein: CASSLDSGDQGTF. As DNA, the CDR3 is TGTGCCAGCAGCTTAGATTCTGGAGATCAGGGCACCTTC.

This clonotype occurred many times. In nucleotides, the CDR3 is TGCAGTGCTAGAGATCTCGGCGGGGCAGTCTGGGGCTACACCTTC. This sequence encodes CSARDLGGAVWGYTF. J is TRBJ1-2 and V is TRBV20-1, with D maybe TRBD1 (5 bases). The V gene's germline CDR1 is DFQATT and CDR2 SNEGSKA (reference sequence). The V end was cut by 0 bases, the J end by 8 bases, with 19 bases between. This CDR3 spans 15 amino acids.

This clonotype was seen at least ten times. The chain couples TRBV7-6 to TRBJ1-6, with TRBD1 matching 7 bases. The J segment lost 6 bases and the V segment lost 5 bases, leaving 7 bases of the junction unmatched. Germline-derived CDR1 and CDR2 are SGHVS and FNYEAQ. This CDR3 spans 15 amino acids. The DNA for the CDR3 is TGTGCCAGCAGCCCAGACGGGACAGCTAATTCACCCCTCCACTTT. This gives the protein CASSPDGTANSPLHF. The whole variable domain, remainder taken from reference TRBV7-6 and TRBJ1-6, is GAGVSQSPRYKVTKRGQDVALRCDPISGHVSLYWYRQALGQGPEFLTYFNYEAQQDKSGLPNDRFSAERPEGSISTLTIQRTEQRDSAMYRCASSPDGTANSPLHFGNGTRLTVT.

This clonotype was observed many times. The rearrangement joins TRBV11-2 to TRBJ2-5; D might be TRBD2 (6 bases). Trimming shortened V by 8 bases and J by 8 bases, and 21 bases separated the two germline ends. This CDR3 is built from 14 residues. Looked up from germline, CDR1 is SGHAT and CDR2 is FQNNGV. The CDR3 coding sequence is TGTGCCAGCGACTCCGGGACTTTGGGATACACCCAGTACTTC. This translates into CASDSGTLGYTQYF.

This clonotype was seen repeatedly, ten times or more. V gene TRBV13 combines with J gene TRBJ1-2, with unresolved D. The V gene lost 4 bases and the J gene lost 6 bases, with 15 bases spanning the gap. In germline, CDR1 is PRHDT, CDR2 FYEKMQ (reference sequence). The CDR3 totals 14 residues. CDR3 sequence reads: CASSSTSFMNGYTF. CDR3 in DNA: TGTGCCAGCAGCTCGACCTCCTTTATGAATGGCTACACCTTC. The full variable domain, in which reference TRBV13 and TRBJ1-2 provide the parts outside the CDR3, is AAGVIQSPRHLIKEKRETATLKCYPIPRHDTVYWYQQGPGQDPQFLISFYEKMQSDKGSIPDRFSAQQFSDYHSELNMSSLELGDSALYFCASSSTSFMNGYTFGSGTRLTVV.

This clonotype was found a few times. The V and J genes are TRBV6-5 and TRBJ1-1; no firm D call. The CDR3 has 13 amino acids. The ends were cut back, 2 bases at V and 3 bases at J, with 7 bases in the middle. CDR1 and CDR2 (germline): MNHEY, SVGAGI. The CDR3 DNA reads TGTGCCAGCAGTTACCTCGATTACACTGAAGCTTTCTTT. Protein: CASSYLDYTEAFF.